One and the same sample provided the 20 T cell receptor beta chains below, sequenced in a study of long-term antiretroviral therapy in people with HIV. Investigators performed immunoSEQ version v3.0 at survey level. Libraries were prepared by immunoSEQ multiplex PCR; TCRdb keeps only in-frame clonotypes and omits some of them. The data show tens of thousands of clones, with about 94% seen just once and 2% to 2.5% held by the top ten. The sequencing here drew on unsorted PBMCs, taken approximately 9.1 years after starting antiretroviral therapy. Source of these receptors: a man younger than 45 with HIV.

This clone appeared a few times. CDR3 residues: CASSLWTGQETQYF. CDR3 sequence (DNA): TGCGCCAGCAGCTTGTGGACAGGGCAAGAGACCCAGTACTTC. V usage is TRBV5-1 and J usage is TRBJ2-5, with TRBD1 identical over 8 bases. Germline CDR1 reads SGHRS; CDR2 reads YFSETQ. The trim removed 1 base at V and 2 bases at J, leaving 1 base unmatched. This CDR3 has 14 residues.

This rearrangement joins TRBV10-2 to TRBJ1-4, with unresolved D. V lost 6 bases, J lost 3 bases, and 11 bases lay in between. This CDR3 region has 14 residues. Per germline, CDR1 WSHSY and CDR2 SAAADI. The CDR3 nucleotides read TGCGCCAGCAGCTCATCACAAGCTAATGAAAAACTGTTTTTT. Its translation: CASSSSQANEKLFF.

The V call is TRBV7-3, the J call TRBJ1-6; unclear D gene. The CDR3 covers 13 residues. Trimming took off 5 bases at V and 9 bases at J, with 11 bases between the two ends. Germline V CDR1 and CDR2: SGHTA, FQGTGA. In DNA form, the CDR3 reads TGTGCCAGCAGCCCCGACCTCGGTTCACCCCTCCACTTT. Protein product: CASSPDLGSPLHF.

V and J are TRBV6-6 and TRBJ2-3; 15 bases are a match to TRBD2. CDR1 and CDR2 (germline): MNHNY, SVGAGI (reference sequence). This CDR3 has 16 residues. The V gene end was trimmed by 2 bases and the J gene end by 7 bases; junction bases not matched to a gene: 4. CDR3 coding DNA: TGTGCCAGCAGTTACGGACTAGCGGGGGGGCCCAATACGCAGTATTTT. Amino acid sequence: CASSYGLAGGPNTQYF.

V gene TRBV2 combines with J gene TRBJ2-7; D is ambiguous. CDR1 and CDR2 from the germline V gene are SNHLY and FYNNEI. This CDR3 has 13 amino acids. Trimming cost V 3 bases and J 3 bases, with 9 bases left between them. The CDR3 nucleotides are TGTGCCAGCAGTGACGGGCTGATCTACGAGCAGTACGTC. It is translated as CASSDGLIYEQYV.

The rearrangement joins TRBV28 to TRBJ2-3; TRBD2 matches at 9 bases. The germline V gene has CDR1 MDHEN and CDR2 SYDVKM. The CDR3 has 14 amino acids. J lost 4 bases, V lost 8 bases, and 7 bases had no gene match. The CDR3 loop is CASESGGRADTQYF. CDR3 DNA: TGTGCCAGCGAAAGCGGGGGGAGGGCAGATACGCAGTATTTT. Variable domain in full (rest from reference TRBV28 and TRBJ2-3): DVKVTQSSRYLVKRTGEKVFLECVQDMDHENMFWYRQDPGLGLRLIYFSYDVKMKEKGDIPEGYSVSREKKERFSLILESASTNQTSMYLCASESGGRADTQYFGPGTRLTVL.

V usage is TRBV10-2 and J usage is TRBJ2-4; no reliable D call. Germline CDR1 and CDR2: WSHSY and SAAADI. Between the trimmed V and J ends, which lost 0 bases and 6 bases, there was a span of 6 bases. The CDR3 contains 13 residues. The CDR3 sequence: CASSESAGNIQYF. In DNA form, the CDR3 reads TGCGCCAGCAGTGAGTCGGCAGGAAACATTCAGTACTTC.

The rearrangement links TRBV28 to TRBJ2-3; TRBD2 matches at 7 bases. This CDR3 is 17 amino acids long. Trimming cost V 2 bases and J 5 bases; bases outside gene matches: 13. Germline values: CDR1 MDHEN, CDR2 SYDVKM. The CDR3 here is CASSLTLAGPGGDTQYF. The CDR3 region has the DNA TGTGCCAGCAGTTTAACCCTGGCCGGGCCGGGGGGAGATACGCAGTATTTT.

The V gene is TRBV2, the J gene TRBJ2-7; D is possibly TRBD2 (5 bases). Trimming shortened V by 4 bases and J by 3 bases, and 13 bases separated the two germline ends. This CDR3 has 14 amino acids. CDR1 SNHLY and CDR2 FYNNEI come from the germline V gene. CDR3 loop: CASSGGGYVYEQYF. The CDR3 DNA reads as TGTGCCAGCAGTGGCGGCGGGTATGTCTACGAGCAGTACTTC. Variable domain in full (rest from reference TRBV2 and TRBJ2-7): EPEVTQTPSHQVTQMGQEVILRCVPISNHLYFYWYRQILGQKVEFLVSFYNNEISEKSEIFDDQFSVERPDGSNFTLKIRSTKLEDSAMYFCASSGGGYVYEQYFGPGTRLTVT.

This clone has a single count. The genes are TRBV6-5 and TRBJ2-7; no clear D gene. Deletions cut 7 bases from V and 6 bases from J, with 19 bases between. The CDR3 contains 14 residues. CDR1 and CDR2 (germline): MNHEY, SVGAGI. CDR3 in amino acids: CASTPRPAPREQYF. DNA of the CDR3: TGTGCCAGCACCCCCCGGCCTGCACCTCGCGAGCAGTACTTC.

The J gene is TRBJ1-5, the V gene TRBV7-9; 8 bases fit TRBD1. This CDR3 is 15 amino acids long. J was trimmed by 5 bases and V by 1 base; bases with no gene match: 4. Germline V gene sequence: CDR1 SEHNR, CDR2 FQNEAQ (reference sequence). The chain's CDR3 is CASSLGTGSYQPQHF. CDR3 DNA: TGTGCCAGCAGCTTAGGGACAGGGAGTTATCAGCCCCAGCATTTT.

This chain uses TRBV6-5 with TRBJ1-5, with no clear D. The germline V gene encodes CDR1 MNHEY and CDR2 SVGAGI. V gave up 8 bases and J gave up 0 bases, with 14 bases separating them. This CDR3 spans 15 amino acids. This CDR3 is CASSKFSGSNQPQHF. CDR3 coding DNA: TGTGCCAGCTCGAAGTTTTCGGGTAGCAATCAGCCCCAGCATTTT.

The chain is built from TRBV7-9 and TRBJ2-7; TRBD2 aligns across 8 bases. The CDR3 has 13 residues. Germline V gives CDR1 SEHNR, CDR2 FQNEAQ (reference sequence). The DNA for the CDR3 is TGTGCTTCCCGGGAGGGGGGATCCTACGAGCAGTACTTC. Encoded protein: CASREGGSYEQYF.

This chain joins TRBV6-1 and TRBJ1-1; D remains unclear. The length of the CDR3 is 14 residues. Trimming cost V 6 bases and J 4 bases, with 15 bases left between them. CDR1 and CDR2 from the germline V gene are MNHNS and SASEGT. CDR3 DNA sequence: TGTGCCAGCAGAATCGGGATCCGGAGCACTGAAGCTTTCTTT. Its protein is CASRIGIRSTEAFF.

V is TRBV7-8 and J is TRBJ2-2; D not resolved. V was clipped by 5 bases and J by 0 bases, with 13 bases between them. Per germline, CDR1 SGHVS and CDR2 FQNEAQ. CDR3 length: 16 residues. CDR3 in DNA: TGTGCCAGCAGCCGCCGACAAGCGTCGAACACCGGGGAGCTGTTTTTT. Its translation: CASSRRQASNTGELFF.

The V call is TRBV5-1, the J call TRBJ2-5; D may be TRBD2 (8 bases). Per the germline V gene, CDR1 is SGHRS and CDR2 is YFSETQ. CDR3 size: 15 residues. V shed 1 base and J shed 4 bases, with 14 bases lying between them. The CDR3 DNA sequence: TGCGCCAGCAGCTTGCGGGAGGGGGCTGGAGAGACCCAGTACTTC. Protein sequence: CASSLREGAGETQYF.

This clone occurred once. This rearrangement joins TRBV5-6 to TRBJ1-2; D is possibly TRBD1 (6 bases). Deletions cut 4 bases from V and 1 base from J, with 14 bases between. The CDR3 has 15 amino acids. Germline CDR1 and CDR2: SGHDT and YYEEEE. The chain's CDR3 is CASSRPGQDNYGYTF. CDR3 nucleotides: TGTGCCAGCAGCCGCCCGGGACAAGATAACTATGGCTACACCTTC.

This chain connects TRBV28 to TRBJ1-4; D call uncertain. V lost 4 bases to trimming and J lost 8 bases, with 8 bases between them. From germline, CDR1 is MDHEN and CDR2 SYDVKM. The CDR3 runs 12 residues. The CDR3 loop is CASSYSEEKLFF. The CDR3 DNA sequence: TGTGCCAGCAGTTACAGTGAAGAAAAACTGTTTTTT.

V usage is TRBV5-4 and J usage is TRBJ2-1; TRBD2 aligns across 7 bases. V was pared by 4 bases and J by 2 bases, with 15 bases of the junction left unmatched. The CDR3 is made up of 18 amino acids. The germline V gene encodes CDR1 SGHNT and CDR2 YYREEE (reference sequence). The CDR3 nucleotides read TGTGCCAGCAGCGAGGGCGAGGTGGATAGCGGGCCCTACAATGAGCAGTTCTTC. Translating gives CASSEGEVDSGPYNEQFF.

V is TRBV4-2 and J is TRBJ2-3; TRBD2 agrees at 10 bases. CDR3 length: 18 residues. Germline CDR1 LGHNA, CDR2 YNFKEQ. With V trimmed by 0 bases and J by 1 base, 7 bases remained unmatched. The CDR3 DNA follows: TGTGCCAGCAGCCAAGAGCGGGCAGCGGGGGGGCGCACAGATACGCAGTATTTT. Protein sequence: CASSQERAAGGRTDTQYF.